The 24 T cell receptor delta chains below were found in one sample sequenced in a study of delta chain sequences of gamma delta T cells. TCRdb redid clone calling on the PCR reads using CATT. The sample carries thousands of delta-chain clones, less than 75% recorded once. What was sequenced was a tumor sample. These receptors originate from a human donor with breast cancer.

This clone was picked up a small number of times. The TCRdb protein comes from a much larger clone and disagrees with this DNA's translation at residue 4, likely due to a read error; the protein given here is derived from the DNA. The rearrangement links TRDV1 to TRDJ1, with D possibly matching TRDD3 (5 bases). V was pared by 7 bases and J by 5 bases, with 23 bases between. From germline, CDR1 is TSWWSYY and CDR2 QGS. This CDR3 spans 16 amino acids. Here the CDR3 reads CALVDNYPLGEDKLIF. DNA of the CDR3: TGTGCTCTTGTGGATAATTATCCCCTTGGAGAGGATAAACTCATCTTT.

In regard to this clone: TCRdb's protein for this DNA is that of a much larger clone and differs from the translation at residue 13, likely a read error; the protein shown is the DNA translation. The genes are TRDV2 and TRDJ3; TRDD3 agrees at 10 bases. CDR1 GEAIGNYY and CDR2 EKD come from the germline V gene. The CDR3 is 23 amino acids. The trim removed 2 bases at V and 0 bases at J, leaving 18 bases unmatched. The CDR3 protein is CACDKSPTGGSTCFSWDTRQMFF. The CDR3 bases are TGTGCCTGTGACAAATCTCCTACTGGGGGATCCACCTGTTTCTCCTGGGACACCCGACAGATGTTTTTC.

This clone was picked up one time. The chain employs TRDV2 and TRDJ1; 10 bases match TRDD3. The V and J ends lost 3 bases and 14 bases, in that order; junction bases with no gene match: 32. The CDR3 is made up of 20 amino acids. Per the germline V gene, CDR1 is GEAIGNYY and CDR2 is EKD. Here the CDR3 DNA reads TGTGCCTGTGACTCCCTTCTGGGGGATATGCCACCGTTTGGTACCGATATACTTATCTTT. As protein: CACDSLLGDMPPFGTDILIF.

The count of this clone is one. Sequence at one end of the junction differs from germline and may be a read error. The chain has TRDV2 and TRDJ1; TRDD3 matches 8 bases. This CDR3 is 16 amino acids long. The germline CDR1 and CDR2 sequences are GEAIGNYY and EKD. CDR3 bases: TGTGCCTGTGACACCCTGGGGGACCCTTACACCTATAAACTCATCTTT. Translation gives CACDTLGDPYTYKLIF.

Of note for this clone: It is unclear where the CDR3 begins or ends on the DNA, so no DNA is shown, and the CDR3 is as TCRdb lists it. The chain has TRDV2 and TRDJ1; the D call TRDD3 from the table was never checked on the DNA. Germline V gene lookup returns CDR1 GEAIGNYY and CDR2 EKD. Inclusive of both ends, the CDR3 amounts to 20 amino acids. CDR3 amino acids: CALGDLGRGYGCWETRKIIF.

The CDR3 here is CACDAVGGNIHTDKLIF. The CDR3 nucleotides are TGTGCCTGTGACGCCGTAGGGGGAAATATTCACACCGATAAACTCATCTTT. This chain uses TRDV2 with TRDJ1; D assignment may be TRDD1 or TRDD3 (6 bases each). The CDR3 extends over 17 amino acids. Germline V gene lookup returns CDR1 GEAIGNYY and CDR2 EKD. Trimming removed 3 bases at V and 0 bases at J, with 19 bases between.

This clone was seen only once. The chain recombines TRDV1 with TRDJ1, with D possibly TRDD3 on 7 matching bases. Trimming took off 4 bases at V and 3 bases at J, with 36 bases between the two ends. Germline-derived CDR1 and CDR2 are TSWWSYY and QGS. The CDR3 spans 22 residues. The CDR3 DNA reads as TGTGCTCTTGGGGGGACCAAACCGACCTTCCGGGGGATTGCGAGTACACCCGATAAACTCATCTTT. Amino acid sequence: CALGGTKPTFRGIASTPDKLIF.

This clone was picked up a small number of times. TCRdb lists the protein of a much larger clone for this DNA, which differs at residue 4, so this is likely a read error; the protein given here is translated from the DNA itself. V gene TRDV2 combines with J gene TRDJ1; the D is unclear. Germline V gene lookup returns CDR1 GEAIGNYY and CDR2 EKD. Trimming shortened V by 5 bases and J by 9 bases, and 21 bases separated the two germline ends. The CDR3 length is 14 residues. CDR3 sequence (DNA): TGTGCCTGTGGCGACCTTGGGCCATCGGAGGAACTCATCTTT. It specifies CACGDLGPSEELIF.

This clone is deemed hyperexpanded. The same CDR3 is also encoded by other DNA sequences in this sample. CDR3 sequence reads: CACDRLGGTDKLIF. DNA for the CDR3: TGTGCCTGTGATCGACTGGGGGGCACCGATAAACTCATCTTT. This chain links TRDV2 with TRDJ1; 8 nucleotides match TRDD3. Germline CDR1 reads GEAIGNYY; CDR2 reads EKD. The V segment lost 4 bases and the J segment 1 base; nucleotides outside the gene matches: 4. The CDR3 is 14 amino acids.

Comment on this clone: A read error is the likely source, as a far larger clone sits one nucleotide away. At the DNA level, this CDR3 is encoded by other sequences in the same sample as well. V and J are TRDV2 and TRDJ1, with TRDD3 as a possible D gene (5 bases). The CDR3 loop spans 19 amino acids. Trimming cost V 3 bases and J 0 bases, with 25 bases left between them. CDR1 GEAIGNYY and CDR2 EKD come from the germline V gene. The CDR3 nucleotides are TGTGCCTGTGACTCCCTTTGGCAAACGGGAATACGTTACACCGATAAACTCATCTTT. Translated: CACDSLWQTGIRYTDKLIF.

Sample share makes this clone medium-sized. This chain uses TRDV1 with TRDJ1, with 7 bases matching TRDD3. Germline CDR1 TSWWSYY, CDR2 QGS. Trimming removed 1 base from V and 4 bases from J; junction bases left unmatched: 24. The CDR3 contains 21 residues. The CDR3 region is CALGEPTSQLTGDPLVDKLIF. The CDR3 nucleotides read TGTGCTCTTGGGGAACCGACTTCCCAACTTACTGGGGATCCCTTGGTCGATAAACTCATCTTT.

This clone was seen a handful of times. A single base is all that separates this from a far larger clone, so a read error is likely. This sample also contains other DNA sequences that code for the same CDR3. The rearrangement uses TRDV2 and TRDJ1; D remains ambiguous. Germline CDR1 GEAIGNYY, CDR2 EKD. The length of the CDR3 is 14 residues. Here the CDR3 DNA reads TGTGCCTGTGACTCCGTTGACCACACCGACAAACTCATCTTT. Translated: CACDSVDHTDKLIF.

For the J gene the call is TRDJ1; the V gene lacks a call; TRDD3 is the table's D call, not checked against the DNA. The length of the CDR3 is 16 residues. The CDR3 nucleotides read TGTGCCTCAGAACCCGGGGACGAACCGTACACCGATAAACTCATCTTT. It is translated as CASEPGDEPYTDKLIF.

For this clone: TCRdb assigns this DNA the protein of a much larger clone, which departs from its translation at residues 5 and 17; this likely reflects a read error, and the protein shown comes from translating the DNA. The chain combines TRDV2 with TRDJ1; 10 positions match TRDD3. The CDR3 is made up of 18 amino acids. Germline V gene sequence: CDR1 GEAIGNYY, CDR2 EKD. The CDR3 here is CACASVGDTPEGTDKLTF. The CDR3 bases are TGTGCCTGTGCTTCGGTGGGGGATACACCGGAAGGGACCGATAAACTCACCTTT.

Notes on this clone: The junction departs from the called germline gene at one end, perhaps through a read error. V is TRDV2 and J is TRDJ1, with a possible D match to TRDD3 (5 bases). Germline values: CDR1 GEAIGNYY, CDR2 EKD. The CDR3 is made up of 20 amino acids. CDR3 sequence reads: CACDTVSRHGDRPYTVKLIF. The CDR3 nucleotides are TGTGCCTGTGACACAGTGTCAAGGCATGGGGACCGACCTTACACCGTTAAACTTATCTTT.

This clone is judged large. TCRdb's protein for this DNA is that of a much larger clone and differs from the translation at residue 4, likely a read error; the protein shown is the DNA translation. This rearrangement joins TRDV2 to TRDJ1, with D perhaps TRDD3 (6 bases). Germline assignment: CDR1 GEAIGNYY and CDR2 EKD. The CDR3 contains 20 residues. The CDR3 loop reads CACYTVSREGDRPYTDKLIF. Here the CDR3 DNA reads TGTGCCTGTTACACCGTGTCAAGGGAGGGGGACCGACCTTACACCGATAAACTCATCTTT.

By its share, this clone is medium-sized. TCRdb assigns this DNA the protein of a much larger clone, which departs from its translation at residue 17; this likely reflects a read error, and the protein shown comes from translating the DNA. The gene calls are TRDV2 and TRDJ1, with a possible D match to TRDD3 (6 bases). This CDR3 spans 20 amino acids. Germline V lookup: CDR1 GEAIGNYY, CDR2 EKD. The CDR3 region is CACDTVSREGDRPYTDILIF. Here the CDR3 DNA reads TGTGCCTGTGACACCGTGTCAAGGGAGGGGGACCGACCTTACACCGATATACTCATCTTT.

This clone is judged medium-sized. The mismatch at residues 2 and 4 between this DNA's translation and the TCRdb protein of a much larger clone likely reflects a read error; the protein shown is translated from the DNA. CDR3 residues: CSCVTVSREGDRPYTDKLIF. As DNA, the CDR3 is TGTTCCTGTGTCACCGTGTCAAGGGAGGGGGACCGACCTTACACCGATAAACTCATCTTT. The chain employs TRDV2 and TRDJ1, with a tentative D call TRDD3 (6 bases). This CDR3 is 20 amino acids long. Looked up from germline, CDR1 is GEAIGNYY and CDR2 is EKD.

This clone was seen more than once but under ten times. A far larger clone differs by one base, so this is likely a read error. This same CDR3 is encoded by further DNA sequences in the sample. This chain's CDR3 is CACDPVGEDTDKLIF. CDR3 DNA sequence: TGTGCCTGTGACCCAGTGGGGGAGGACACGGATAAACTCATCTTT. The chain has TRDV2 and TRDJ1; 7 positions agree with TRDD3. The germline gives CDR1 GEAIGNYY, CDR2 EKD. The CDR3 covers 15 residues.

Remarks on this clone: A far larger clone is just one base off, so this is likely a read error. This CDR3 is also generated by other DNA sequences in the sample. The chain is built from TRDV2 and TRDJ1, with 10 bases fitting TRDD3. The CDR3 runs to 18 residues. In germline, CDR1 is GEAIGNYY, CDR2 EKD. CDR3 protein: CACDTVRGGYSPTDKLIF. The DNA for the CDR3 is TGTGCCTGCGACACCGTCCGTGGGGGATACTCCCCCACCGATAAACTCATCTTT.

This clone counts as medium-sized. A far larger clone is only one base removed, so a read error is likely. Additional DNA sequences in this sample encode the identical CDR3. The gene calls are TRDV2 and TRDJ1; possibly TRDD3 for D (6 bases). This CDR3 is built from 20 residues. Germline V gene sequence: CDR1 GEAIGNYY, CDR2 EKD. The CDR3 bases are TGTGCCTGTGACACCGTGTCAAGGGAGGGGGACCGACCTTACACCGATAAGCTCATCTTT. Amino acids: CACDTVSREGDRPYTDKLIF.

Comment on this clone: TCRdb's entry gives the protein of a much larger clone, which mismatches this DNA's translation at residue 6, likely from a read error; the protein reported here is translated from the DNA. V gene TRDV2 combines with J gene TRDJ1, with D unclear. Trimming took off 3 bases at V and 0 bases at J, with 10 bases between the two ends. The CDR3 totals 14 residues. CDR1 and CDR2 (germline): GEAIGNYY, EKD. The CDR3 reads CACDSADHTDKLIF. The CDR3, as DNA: TGTGCCTGTGACTCCGCTGACCACACCGATAAACTCATCTTT.

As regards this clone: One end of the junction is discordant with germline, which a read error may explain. The CDR3 nucleotides read TGTGCCTGTGTCATCGTGACAAGGGAGGGGGAACGACCTTACACCGATCAACTAATCTTT. Translation: CACVIVTREGERPYTDQLIF. This rearrangement joins TRDV2 to TRDJ1; D possibly corresponds to TRDD3 (6 bases). The CDR3 runs 20 residues. Germline V lookup: CDR1 GEAIGNYY, CDR2 EKD.

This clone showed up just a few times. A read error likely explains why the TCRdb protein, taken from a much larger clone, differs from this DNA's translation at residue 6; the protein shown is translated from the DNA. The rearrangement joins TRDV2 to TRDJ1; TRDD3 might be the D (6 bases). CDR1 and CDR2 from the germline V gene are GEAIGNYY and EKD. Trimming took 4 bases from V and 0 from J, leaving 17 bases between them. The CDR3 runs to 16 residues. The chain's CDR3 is CACDPPGDPYTDKLIF. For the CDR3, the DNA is TGTGCCTGTGATCCACCGGGGGACCCGTACACCGATAAACTCATCTTT.